This T cell receptor (beta chain) emerged from a study of shared clonotypes between healthy human individuals (TCRdb year 2020). In the study overall: A couple of women and a few men aged 18 to 49 years were included in the cohort. Libraries were prepared and TCR repertoires were sequenced by different laboratories using diverse techniques, in order to increase sequencing depth and limit assay-specific biases. Each donor's leukapheresis produced roughly between about 0.9 and 9.5 billion PBMCs. For each donor, CD4 naive and CD4 memory were each run on three plates, CD8 naive on two plates, and CD8 memory on one plate. To estimate repertoire size and how much clonotype sharing occurs between individuals, the study deeply sequenced the blood TCR repertoires of about five healthy adults.

In its sample, this clone was seen once. Its antigen remains unidentified. No per-base quality is available; no much larger clone lies one base away. V is clipped by 2 bases and J by 0 bases, and the sequence between their germline boundaries is 8 bases long. CDR3 length: 15 amino acids, cysteine to phenylalanine. Only the CDR3 DNA is retained, 45 bases long and in frame from the first base. From a lookup of the germline V gene, CDR1 and CDR2 are SNHLY and FYNNEI. What the study reported, not specific to this receptor: Even with the large sequencing depth, rarefaction of the sorted-subset datasets indicated that sequencing was incomplete. The genetic and exposure-history diversity represented was limited by the small number of donors. Sampling was restricted to blood, and TCR repertoires in tissue are likely to differ from TCR repertoires in blood. Based on pairwise subsampling, the degree of clonotype sharing among donors was expected to be affected by sequencing depth. Higher generation probabilities were observed for clonotypes shared by all four sorted-subset donors than for non-shared clonotypes. Naive subsets generally had larger estimated clonotype richness than memory subsets. Sharing across a few donors was observed for approximately 4.6% of naive CD4, about 4% of naive CD8, about 2.3% of memory CD4, and around 0.44% of memory CD8 clonotypes.

TCR CDR3 regions were amplified from genomic DNA by multiplex PCR using the deep immunoSEQ assay. Extracted genomic DNA from each cell subset was distributed evenly across all wells of several immunoSEQ 96-well plates, and each plate was treated as a replicate. For sorted subsets, each replicate PCR was loaded with around 200 ng genomic DNA, equivalent to some 27,000 T cell genomes. The purified libraries were quantified using a Qubit 3.0 fluorometer, sized with a Bioanalyzer 2100, and then quantified again using the KAPA Library Quantification kit. Each immunoSEQ 96-well plate was sequenced on its own single-read 150-cycle Illumina NextSeq 550 flow cell. On the study's bioinformatics: The immunoSEQ output contained only junctional sequences without quality scores, so filtering could not match that applied to full-length reads. Sequences were annotated with PyIR, a Python wrapper for IgBLAST v1.9, and V/J genes and CDR3 were assigned using IMGT germline references. Any read was removed if the V/J assignment was weak (E-value above 1e-6), the CDR3 was missing, or the read contained stop codons, out-of-frame junctions, or ambiguous translated residues. V3J clonotypes were defined as sequences sharing an identical inferred V gene, J gene, and CDR3 amino acid sequence. Percentage overlap between repertoires was computed as shared unique clonotypes divided by the size of the smaller repertoire. RTK rarefaction, the Chao1 estimator, and Recon v2.1 estimates of unobserved clonotypes were used to assess repertoire richness. Generation probabilities for all TCRbeta clonotypes obtained by the gDNA method from four donors were computed using OLGA. Held by TCRdb, this immuneACCESS table contains in-frame sequences only and omits some clones. Under half of the omission traces to an unresolved V gene where checked; the cause of the rest is unknown. The DNA gave D and trimming, while V, J and clone size come from that table. This sample is represented by fewer than 200,000 clones; approximately 95% of them were singletons. 0.065% to 0.07% of the sample is in the top ten clones.

The donors were healthy, HIV-negative adults with no recently reported acute infections or vaccinations. All donors were Caucasian adults living in Nashville, Tennessee, USA. Magnetic negative selection was used to enrich CD4+ T cells, after which naive cells were positively selected on CD45RA and the negative fraction became the memory subset. Blood was obtained by leukapheresis, after which PBMCs were separated by Ficoll-Histopaque density gradient centrifugation and cryopreserved in liquid nitrogen vapor phase. Analytical flow cytometry was used to check the purity and quantity of every magnetically sorted T cell population. Genomic DNA was isolated from each sorted fraction and quantified by UV absorbance on a Nanodrop 2000c.

The TCR was taken from a woman aged 30 to 39 in good health. Here the chain combines TRBV2 and TRBJ1-5, with no confidently assigned D gene. Sequenced: naive CD4+ T cells sorted from blood. The cell subset or site label, as the study defines it: CD45RA+ positively selected. The CDR3: CASSERLGSNQPQHF. The nucleotide sequence reads TGTGCCAGCAGTGAAAGATTGGGTAGCAATCAGCCCCAGCATTTT. Joined to the reference TRBV2 and TRBJ1-5 proteins, this CDR3 gives the full variable domain: EPEVTQTPSHQVTQMGQEVILRCVPISNHLYFYWYRQILGQKVEFLVSFYNNEISEKSEIFDDQFSVERPDGSNFTLKIRSTKLEDSAMYFCASSERLGSNQPQHFGDGTRLSIL.